This T cell receptor beta chain was profiled in a study of T-cell reconstitution after alpha-beta-depleted transplantation in children. Only one count was recorded for this clonotype. No conserved phenylalanine or tryptophan ends this CDR3, so it is likely a read error. V lost 4 bases to trimming and J lost 6 bases, with 17 bases between them. The length of the CDR3 is 15 residues. CDR1 MGHDK and CDR2 SYGVNS come from the germline V gene. Construction of the TCRbeta library involved unique molecular identifiers. One entry per CDR3 protein results from TCRdb running MiXCR on the PCR reads. Here the sample spans about 610,000 distinct CDR3 sequences, about 11% being singletons.

The source of this sequence is a human donor who donated a stem cell graft to a child with acute myeloid leukemia. This material consisted of PBMCs from the stem cell graft donor, taken from the stem cell graft. V gene TRBV25-1 combines with J gene TRBJ2-3, with unresolved D. The CDR3 reads CASSAFSGPRDTQYL. DNA of the CDR3: TGTGCCAGCAGTGCCTTCTCCGGGCCACGGGATACGCAGTATTTA.